These 5 T cell receptor beta chains were sequenced from one sample in a study of OX40 agonist ivuxolimab in advanced cancers. The library was produced with the immunoSEQ multiplex PCR assay. The table was pulled from immuneACCESS by TCRdb, which kept in-frame rearrangements only. Such tables lose some clones; where checked, under half of the loss comes from unresolved V genes, and the rest has no known cause. Counted in this sample were 80,000 or so clones; around 85% of them appeared once. The ten largest clones take up 2% to 2.5% of the sample. Sequenced here: CD4+ or CD8+ T cells sorted from blood, sampled in a trial of the OX40 agonist ivuxolimab. The receptors here all came from an adult with an advanced solid tumor such as melanoma, head and neck, liver or kidney cancer.

This clone was recorded once. V gene TRBV18 combines with J gene TRBJ1-2; D not certain. CDR1 is KGHSH and CDR2 is LQKENI in the germline V gene. V was clipped by 2 bases and J by 0 bases, with 10 bases between them. The CDR3 length is 15 residues. This chain's CDR3 is CASSPNPETNYGYTF. CDR3 sequence (DNA): TGTGCCAGCTCACCAAATCCGGAGACTAACTATGGCTACACCTTC.

The V and J genes are TRBV27 and TRBJ2-5; possible D gene TRBD1, 5 bases. Trimming cost V 6 bases and J 5 bases, with 19 bases left between them. Germline lookup yields CDR1 MNHEY and CDR2 SMNVEV (reference sequence). This CDR3 is 15 amino acids long. The CDR3 protein is CASRSIRRVDETQYF. CDR3 coding DNA: TGTGCCAGCAGATCTATTCGCAGGGTTGACGAGACCCAGTACTTC.

The J gene is TRBJ2-7, the V gene TRBV7-3; TRBD1 might be the D (6 bases). Trimming removed 5 bases at V and 1 base at J, with 12 bases between. CDR1 and CDR2 (germline): SGHTA, FQGTGA. The CDR3 is made up of 14 amino acids. The CDR3 loop is CASSRDKSSYEQYF. In DNA form, the CDR3 reads TGTGCCAGCAGCCGGGACAAGTCGTCCTACGAGCAGTACTTC.

V usage is TRBV5-6 and J usage is TRBJ1-2, with 7 bases lining up with TRBD1. V lost 0 bases and J lost 3; bases outside the gene matches: 5. The CDR3 covers 15 residues. In germline, CDR1 is SGHDT, CDR2 YYEEEE. The CDR3, as DNA: TGTGCCAGCAGCTTGGGGACAGGAGGTTACTATGGCTACACCTTC. Protein product: CASSLGTGGYYGYTF.

This chain connects TRBV10-2 to TRBJ2-7; D perhaps matches TRBD2 (5 bases). Trimming took 5 bases from V and 9 from J, leaving 17 bases between them. The germline V gene encodes CDR1 WSHSY and CDR2 SAAADI. This CDR3 contains 13 residues. CDR3 nucleotide sequence: TGCGCCAGCAGTACCGGGATTGCCAGTGTGCAGTACTTC. Protein: CASSTGIASVQYF.